This T cell receptor (beta chain) was sequenced for a study of blood T cell repertoires in COVID-19. V shed 5 bases, J shed 7 bases, and the junction held 10 bases outside the gene matches. This CDR3 contains 16 residues. CDR1 and CDR2 from the germline V gene are SGHAT and FQNNGV. TCRdb's table, derived via immunoSEQ multiplex PCR, lists solely in-frame clones and lacks some. The table lists under 30,000 clones, roughly 86% of them singletons. This clonotype originated in a man aged 45-65 years with active COVID-19. The chain has TRBV11-2 and TRBJ2-5; 13 nucleotides agree with TRBD2. Sequencing was carried out using peripheral blood. DNA for the CDR3: TGTGCCAGCAGCCAACGACTAGCGGGGGGAGGTGTGACCCAGTACTTC. It is translated as CASSQRLAGGGVTQYF.